The source of this TCR beta chain is a study of blood T cell repertoires in COVID-19. Across the study: Some COVID-19 samples were acute and others convalescent; all came from the United States, Italy and Spain. T cells, B-cell-depleted T cells, or PBMCs provided the cDNA or gDNA that served as material.

Libraries were prepared by immunoSEQ multiplex PCR; TCRdb keeps only in-frame clonotypes and omits some of them. The sample has approximately 80,000 clones, 60% to 75% seen once; the top ten hold 4.5% to 6%. The V gene end was trimmed by 6 bases and the J gene end by 1 base; junction bases not matched to a gene: 7. Germline V gene data show CDR1 as ENHRY and CDR2 as SYGVKD. This CDR3 region has 16 residues. The source material was peripheral blood. The chain carries TRBV10-3 and TRBJ2-1; the match to TRBD1 covers 9 bases. The receptor was derived from a man in his fifties with active or convalescent COVID-19. The CDR3, as DNA: TGTGCCATCAGCGACACAGGGGGCGGGTCCTACAATGAGCAGTTCTTC. Translated, it gives CAISDTGGGSYNEQFF.